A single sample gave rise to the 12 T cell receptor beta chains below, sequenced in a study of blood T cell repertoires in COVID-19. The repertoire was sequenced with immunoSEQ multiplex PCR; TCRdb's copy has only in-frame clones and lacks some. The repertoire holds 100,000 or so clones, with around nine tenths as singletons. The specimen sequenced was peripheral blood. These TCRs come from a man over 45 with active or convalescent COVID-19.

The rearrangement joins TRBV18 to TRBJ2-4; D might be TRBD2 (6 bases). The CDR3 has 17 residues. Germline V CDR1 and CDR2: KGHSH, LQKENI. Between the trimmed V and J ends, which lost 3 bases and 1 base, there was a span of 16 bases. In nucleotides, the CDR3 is TGTGCCAGCTCACCCAGGACGGGGGACGGGGCCAAAAACATTCAGTACTTC. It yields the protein CASSPRTGDGAKNIQYF. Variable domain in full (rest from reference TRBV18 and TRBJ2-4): NAGVMQNPRHLVRRRGQEARLRCSPMKGHSHVYWYRQLPEEGLKFMVYLQKENIIDESGMPKERFSAEFPKEGPSILRIQQVVRGDSAAYFCASSPRTGDGAKNIQYFGAGTRLSVL.

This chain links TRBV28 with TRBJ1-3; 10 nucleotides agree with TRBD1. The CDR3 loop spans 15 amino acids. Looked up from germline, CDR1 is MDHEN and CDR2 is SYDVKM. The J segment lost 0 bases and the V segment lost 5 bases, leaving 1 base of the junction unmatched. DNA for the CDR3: TGTGCCAGCAGTGGGACAGGGGACTCTGGAAACACCATATATTTT. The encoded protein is CASSGTGDSGNTIYF.

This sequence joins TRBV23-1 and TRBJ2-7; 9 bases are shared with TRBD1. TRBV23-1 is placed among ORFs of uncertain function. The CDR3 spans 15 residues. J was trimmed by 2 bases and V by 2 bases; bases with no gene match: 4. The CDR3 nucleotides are TGCGCCAGCAGTCAAATAGGGACAGGGACCTACGAGCAGTACTTC. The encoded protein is CASSQIGTGTYEQYF.

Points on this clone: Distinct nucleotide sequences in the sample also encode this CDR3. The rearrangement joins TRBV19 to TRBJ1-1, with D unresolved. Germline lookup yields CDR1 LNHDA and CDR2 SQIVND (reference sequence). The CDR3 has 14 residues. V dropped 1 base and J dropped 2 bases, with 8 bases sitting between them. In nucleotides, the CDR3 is TGTGCCAGTAGTATAGGAGGCAGAAACACTGAAGCTTTCTTT. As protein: CASSIGGRNTEAFF.

Here the CDR3 DNA reads TGCGCCAGCAGCCGGGACAGGGGCGATTCACCCCTCCACTTT. Its translation: CASSRDRGDSPLHF. The rearrangement uses TRBV5-1 and TRBJ1-6; 10 bases align to TRBD1. The germline CDR1 and CDR2 sequences are SGHRS and YFSETQ. The J segment lost 8 bases and the V segment lost 4 bases, leaving 3 bases of the junction unmatched. The CDR3 is 14 residues long. Complete variable domain (other parts from reference TRBV5-1 and TRBJ1-6): KAGVTQTPRYLIKTRGQQVTLSCSPISGHRSVSWYQQTPGQGLQFLFEYFSETQRNKGNFPGRFSGRQFSNSRSEMNVSTLELGDSALYLCASSRDRGDSPLHFGNGTRLTVT.

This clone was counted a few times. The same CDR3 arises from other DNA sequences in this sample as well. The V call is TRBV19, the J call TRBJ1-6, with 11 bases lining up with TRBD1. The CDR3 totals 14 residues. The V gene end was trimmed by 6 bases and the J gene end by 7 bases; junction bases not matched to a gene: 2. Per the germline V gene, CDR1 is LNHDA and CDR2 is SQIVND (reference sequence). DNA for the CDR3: TGTGCCAGTAGGGGGACAGGGGGGAATTCACCCCTCCACTTT. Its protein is CASRGTGGNSPLHF.

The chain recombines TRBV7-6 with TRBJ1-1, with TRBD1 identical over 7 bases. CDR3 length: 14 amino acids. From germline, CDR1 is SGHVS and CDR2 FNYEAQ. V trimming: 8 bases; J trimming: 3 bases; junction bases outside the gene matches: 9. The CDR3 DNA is TGTGCCAGCGGGTTCACAGGGGAGGACACTGAAGCTTTCTTT. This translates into CASGFTGEDTEAFF.

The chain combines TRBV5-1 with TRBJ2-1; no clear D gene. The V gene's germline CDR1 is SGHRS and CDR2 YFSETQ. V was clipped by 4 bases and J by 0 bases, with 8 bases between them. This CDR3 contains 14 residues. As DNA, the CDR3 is TGCGCCAGCAGCCCCCCTAGCTCCTACAATGAGCAGTTCTTC. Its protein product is CASSPPSSYNEQFF.

The CDR3, as DNA: TGTGCCAGCAGCTTAGGGCAGGCTTCCTACGAGCAGTACTTC. Its protein product is CASSLGQASYEQYF. The chain uses TRBV7-9 and TRBJ2-7; D ambiguous. The CDR3 has 14 residues. Trimming cost V 1 base and J 1 base, with 8 bases left between them. Germline V gene data show CDR1 as SEHNR and CDR2 as FQNEAQ (reference sequence).

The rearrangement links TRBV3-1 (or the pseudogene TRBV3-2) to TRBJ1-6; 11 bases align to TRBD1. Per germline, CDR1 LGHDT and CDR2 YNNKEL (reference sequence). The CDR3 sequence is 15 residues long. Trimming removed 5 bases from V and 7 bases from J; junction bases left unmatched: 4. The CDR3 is CASSGQGAPNSPLHF. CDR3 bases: TGTGCCAGCAGCGGACAGGGGGCGCCCAATTCACCCCTCCACTTT.

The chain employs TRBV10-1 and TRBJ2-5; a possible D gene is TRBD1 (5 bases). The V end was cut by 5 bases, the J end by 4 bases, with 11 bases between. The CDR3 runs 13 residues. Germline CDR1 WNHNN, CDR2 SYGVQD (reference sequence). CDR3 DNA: TGCGCCAGCAGTAGTTGGCAGGGAGAGACCCAGTACTTC. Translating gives CASSSWQGETQYF.

The CDR3 DNA reads as TGTGCCAGCAGCGGTGGGCTGGGCTACGAGCAGTACTTC. Its translation is CASSGGLGYEQYF. The V and J genes are TRBV9 and TRBJ2-7; D remains ambiguous. Trimming took off 3 bases at V and 3 bases at J, with 10 bases between the two ends. The germline V gene encodes CDR1 SGDLS and CDR2 YYNGEE. The CDR3 is 13 amino acids.